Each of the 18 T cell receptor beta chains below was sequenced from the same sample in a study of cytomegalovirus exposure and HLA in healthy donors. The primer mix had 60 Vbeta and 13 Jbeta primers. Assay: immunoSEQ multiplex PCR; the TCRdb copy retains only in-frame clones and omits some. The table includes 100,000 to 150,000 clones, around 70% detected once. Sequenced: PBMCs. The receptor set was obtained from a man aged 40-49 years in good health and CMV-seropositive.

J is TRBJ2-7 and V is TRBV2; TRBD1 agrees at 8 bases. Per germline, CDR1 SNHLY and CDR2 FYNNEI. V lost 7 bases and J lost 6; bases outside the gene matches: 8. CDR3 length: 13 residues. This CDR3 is CASMYPGGAEQYF. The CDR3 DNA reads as TGTGCCAGCATGTACCCAGGGGGCGCCGAGCAGTACTTC.

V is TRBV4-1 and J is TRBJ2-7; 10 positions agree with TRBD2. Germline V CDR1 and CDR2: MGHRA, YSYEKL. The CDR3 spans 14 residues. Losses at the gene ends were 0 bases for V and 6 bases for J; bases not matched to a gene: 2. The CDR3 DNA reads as TGCGCCAGCAGCCAAGATAGGACTAGCGGCGAGCAGTACTTC. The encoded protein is CASSQDRTSGEQYF.

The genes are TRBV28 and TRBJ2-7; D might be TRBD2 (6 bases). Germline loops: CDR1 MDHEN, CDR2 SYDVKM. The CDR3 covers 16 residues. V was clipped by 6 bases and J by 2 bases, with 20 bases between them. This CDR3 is CASSQITSSTPYEQYF. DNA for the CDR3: TGTGCCAGCAGCCAAATTACTAGCTCTACCCCCTACGAGCAGTACTTC.

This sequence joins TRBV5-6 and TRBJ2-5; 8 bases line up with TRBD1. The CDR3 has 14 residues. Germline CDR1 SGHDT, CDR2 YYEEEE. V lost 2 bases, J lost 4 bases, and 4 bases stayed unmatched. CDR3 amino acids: CASSFGQGGETQYF. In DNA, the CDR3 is TGTGCCAGCAGCTTCGGACAGGGAGGAGAGACCCAGTACTTC. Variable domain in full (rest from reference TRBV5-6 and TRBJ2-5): DAGVTQSPTHLIKTRGQQVTLRCSPKSGHDTVSWYQQALGQGPQFIFQYYEEEERQRGNFPDRFSGHQFPNYSSELNVNALLLGDSALYLCASSFGQGGETQYFGPGTRLLVL.

This chain's CDR3 is CSVVEGLAGLGYEQYF. As DNA, the CDR3 is TGCAGCGTTGTAGAGGGACTAGCGGGATTGGGGTACGAGCAGTACTTC. The J gene is TRBJ2-7, the V gene TRBV29-1, with 13 nucleotides matching TRBD2. CDR1 and CDR2 from the germline V gene are SQVTM and ANQGSEA. V shed 4 bases, J shed 4 bases, and the junction held 10 bases outside the gene matches. The CDR3 is 16 amino acids.

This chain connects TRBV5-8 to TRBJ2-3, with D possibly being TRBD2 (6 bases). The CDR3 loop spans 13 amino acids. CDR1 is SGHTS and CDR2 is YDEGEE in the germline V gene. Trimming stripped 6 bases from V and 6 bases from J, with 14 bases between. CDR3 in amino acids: CASNLGAGDTQYF. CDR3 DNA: TGTGCCAGCAACCTTGGGGCGGGGGATACGCAGTATTTT.

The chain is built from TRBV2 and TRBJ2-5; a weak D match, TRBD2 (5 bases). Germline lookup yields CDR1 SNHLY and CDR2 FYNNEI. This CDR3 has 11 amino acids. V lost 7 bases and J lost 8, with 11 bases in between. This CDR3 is CASTSGSTQYF. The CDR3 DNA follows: TGTGCCAGCACCAGCGGTTCCACCCAGTACTTC.

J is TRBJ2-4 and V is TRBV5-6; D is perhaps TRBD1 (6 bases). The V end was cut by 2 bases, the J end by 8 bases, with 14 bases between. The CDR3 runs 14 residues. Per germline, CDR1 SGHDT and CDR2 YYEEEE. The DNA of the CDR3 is TGTGCCAGCAGCTTTGGGCAGGGGAGAGACATTCAGTACTTC. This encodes CASSFGQGRDIQYF.

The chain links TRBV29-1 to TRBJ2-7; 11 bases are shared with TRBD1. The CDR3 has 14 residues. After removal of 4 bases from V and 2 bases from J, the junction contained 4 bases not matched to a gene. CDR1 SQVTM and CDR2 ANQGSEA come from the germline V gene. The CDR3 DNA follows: TGCAGCGTTGGGGACAGGGGGATACCCTACGAGCAGTACTTC. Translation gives CSVGDRGIPYEQYF.

Here the CDR3 reads CASSVGQGANTGELFF. For the CDR3, the DNA is TGTGCCAGCAGCGTAGGGCAGGGGGCCAACACCGGGGAGCTGTTTTTT. V gene TRBV9 combines with J gene TRBJ2-2; 8 bases line up with TRBD1. This CDR3 contains 16 residues. V trimming: 0 bases; J trimming: 2 bases; junction bases outside the gene matches: 3. From germline, CDR1 is SGDLS and CDR2 YYNGEE.

The CDR3 sequence: CARSDRANTEAFF. CDR3 coding DNA: TGTGCCCGATCGGACAGGGCGAACACTGAAGCTTTCTTT. The rearrangement joins TRBV30 to TRBJ1-1; TRBD1 aligns across 8 bases. Germline CDR1 is GTSNPN and CDR2 is SVGIG (reference sequence). This CDR3 is 13 amino acids long. V lost 8 bases to trimming and J lost 1 base; unmatched junction nucleotides: 6.

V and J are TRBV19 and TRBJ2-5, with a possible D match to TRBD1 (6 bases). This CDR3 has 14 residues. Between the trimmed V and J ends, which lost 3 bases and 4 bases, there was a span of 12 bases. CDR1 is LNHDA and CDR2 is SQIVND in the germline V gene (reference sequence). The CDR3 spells CASSIQGLGETQYF. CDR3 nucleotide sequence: TGTGCCAGTAGTATTCAGGGGTTAGGAGAGACCCAGTACTTC.

Here the CDR3 DNA reads TGTGCCAGCAGCTTAACTAGCGGGAGGGCAAATGAGCAGTTCTTC. It specifies CASSLTSGRANEQFF. The J gene is TRBJ2-1, the V gene TRBV7-2; 13 positions match TRBD2. Germline assignment: CDR1 SGHTA and CDR2 FQGNSA. J lost 7 bases, V lost 2 bases, and 2 bases had no gene match. CDR3 length: 15 amino acids. The variable domain in full, completed from reference TRBV7-2 and TRBJ2-1, reads GAGVSQSPSNKVTEKGKDVELRCDPISGHTALYWYRQSLGQGLEFLIYFQGNSAPDKSGLPSDRFSAERTGGSVSTLTIQRTQQEDSAVYLCASSLTSGRANEQFFGPGTRLTVL.

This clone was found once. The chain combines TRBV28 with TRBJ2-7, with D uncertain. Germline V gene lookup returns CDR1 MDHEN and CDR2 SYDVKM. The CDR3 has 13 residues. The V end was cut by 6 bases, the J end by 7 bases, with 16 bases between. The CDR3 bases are TGTGCCAGCAGCAAGCCGGGTGGGTGGGAGCAGTACTTC. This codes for CASSKPGGWEQYF.

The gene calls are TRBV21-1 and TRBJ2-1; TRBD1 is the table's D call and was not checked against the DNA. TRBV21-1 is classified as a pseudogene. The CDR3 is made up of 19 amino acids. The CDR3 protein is CASSKVDKRSGALNNEQFF. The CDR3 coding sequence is TGTGCCAGCAGCAAAGTCGACAAAAGGTCAGGGGCGCTAAACAATGAGCAGTTCTTC.

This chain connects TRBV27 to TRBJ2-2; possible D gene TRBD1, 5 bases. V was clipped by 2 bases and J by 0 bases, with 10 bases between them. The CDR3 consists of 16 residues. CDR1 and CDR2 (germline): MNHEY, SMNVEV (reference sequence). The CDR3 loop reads CASSLGAVANTGELFF. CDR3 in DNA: TGTGCCAGCAGTTTAGGGGCGGTCGCGAACACCGGGGAGCTGTTTTTT.

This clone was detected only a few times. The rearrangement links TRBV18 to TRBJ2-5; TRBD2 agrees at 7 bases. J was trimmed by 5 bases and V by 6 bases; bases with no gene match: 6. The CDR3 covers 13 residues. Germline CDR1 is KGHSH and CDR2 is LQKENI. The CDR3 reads CASSQRGEETQYF. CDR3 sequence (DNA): TGTGCCAGCTCCCAACGGGGGGAGGAGACCCAGTACTTC.

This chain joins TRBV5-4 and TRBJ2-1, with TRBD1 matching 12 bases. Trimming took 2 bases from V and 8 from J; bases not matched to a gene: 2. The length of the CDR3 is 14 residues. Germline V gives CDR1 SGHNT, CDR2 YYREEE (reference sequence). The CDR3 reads CASSFGTGGYEQFF. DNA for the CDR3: TGTGCCAGCAGCTTCGGGACAGGGGGCTATGAGCAGTTCTTC.